This paragraph reports one TCR beta chain. This sample is part of a study of T cell repertoires in urothelial bladder cancer. The table came from immunoSEQ multiplex PCR; TCRdb's copy has only in-frame clones and leaves some out. The data hold roughly 6,000 clones, with about two thirds observed a single time. The receptor was isolated from a human donor with urothelial carcinoma. Sequencing was done on a sample of tumor-infiltrating cells from bladder cancer.

CDR3 nucleotide sequence: TGTGCCAGCAGCCCGGACAGGTGGGGAAACACCATATATTTT. Its protein is CASSPDRWGNTIYF. The chain uses TRBV28 and TRBJ1-3; TRBD1 matches at 7 bases. Germline CDR1 MDHEN, CDR2 SYDVKM. This CDR3 spans 14 amino acids. Trimming at V came to 6 bases and at J to 4 bases, leaving 6 bases not matched to a gene.